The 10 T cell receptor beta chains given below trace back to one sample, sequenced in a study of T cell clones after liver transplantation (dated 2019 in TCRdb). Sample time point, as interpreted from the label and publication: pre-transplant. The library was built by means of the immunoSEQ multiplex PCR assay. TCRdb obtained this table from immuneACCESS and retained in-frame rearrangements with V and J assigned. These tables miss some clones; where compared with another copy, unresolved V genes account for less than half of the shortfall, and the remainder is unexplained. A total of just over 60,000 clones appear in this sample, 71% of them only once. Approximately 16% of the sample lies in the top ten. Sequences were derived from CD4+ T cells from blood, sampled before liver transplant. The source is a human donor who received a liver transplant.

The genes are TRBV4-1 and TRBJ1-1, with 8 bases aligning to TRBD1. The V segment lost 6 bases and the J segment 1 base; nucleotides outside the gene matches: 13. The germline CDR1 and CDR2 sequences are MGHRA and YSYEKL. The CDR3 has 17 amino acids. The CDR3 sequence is CASSWGQGARGNTEAFF. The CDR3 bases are TGCGCCAGCAGTTGGGGGCAGGGGGCCAGAGGGAACACTGAAGCTTTCTTT.

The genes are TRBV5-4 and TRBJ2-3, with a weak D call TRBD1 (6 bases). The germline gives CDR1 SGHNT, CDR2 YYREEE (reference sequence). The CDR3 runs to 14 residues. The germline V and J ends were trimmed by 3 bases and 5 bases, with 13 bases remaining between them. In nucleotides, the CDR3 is TGTGCCAGCAGCTGGGATGGGGGCGAAGATACGCAGTATTTT. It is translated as CASSWDGGEDTQYF.

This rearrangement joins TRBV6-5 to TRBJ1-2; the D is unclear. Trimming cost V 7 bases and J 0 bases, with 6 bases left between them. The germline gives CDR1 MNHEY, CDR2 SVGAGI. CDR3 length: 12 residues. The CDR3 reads CASMGSNYGYTF. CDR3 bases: TGTGCCAGCATGGGCTCTAACTATGGCTACACCTTC.

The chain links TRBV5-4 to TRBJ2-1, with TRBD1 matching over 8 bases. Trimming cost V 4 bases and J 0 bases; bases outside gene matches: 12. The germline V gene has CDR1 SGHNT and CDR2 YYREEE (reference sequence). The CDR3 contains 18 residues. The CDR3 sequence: CASSPGTGPQGSYNEQFF. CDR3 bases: TGTGCCAGCAGCCCCGGGACAGGCCCCCAAGGCTCCTACAATGAGCAGTTCTTC.

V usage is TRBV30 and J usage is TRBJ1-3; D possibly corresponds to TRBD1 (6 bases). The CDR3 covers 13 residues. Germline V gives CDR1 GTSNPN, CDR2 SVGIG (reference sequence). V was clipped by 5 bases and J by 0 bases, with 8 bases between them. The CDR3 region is CAWQGLSGNTIYF. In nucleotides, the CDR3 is TGTGCCTGGCAGGGGCTCTCTGGAAACACCATATATTTT.

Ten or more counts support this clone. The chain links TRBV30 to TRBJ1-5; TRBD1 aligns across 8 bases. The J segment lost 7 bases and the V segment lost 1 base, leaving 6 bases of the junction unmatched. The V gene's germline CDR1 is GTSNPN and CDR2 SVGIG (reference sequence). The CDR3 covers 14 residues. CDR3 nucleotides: TGTGCCTGGAGTGGGACAGGGAGCGGACAGCCCCAGCATTTT. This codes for CAWSGTGSGQPQHF. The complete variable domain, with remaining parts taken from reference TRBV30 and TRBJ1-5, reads SQTIHQWPATLVQPVGSPLSLECTVEGTSNPNLYWYRQAAGRGLQLLFYSVGIGQISSEVPQNLSASRPQDRQFILSSKKLLLSDSGFYLCAWSGTGSGQPQHFGDGTRLSIL.

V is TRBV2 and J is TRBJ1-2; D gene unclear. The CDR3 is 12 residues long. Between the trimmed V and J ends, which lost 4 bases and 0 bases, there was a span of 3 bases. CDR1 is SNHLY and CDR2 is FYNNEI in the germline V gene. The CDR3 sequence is CASSVANYGYTF. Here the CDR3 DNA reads TGTGCCAGCAGTGTCGCTAACTATGGCTACACCTTC.

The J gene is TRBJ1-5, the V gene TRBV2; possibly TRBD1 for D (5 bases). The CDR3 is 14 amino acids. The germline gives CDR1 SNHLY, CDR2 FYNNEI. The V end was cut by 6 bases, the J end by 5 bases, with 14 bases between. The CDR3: CASSSRVGHQPQHF. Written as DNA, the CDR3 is TGTGCCAGCAGCTCCAGGGTTGGTCATCAGCCCCAGCATTTT.

The CDR3 sequence is CASSPRGGGGTDTQYF. CDR3 DNA sequence: TGTGCCAGCAGCCCTCGGGGGGGCGGGGGTACAGATACGCAGTATTTT. The chain recombines TRBV7-8 with TRBJ2-3; 8 bases line up with TRBD2. Germline CDR1 and CDR2: SGHVS and FQNEAQ. With V trimmed by 5 bases and J by 3 bases, 10 bases remained unmatched. CDR3 size: 16 residues.

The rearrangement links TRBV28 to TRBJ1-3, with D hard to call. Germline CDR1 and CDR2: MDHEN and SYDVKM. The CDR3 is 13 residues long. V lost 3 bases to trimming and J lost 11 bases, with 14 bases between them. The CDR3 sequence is CASSLPQKRAIYF. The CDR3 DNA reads TGTGCCAGCAGTTTGCCCCAAAAACGGGCCATATATTTT.